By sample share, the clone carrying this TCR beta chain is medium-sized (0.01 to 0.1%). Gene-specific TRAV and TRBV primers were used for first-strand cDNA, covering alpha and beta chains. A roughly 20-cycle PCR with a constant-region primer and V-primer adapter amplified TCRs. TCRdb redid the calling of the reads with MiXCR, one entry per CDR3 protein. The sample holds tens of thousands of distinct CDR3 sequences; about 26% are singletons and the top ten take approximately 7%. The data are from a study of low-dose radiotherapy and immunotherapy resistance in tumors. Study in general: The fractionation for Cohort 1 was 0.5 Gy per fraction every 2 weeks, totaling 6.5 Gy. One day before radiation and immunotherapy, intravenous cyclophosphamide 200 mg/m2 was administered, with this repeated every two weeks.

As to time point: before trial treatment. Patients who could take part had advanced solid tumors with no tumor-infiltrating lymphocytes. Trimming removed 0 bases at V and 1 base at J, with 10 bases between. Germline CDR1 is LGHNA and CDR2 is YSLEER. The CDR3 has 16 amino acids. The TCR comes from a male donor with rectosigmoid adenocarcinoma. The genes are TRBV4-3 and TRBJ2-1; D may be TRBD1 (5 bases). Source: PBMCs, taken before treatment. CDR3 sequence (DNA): TGCGCCAGCAGCCAAGAGGACCCAGGGTCCTACAATGAGCAGTTCTTC. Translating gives CASSQEDPGSYNEQFF.